What follows is one T cell receptor beta chain and its context. The data were obtained in a study of shared clonotypes between healthy human individuals. V lost 4 bases to trimming and J lost 2 bases, with 10 bases between them. The CDR3 is 13 amino acids. The germline CDR1 and CDR2 sequences are SGHNT and YYREEE (reference sequence). CD45RO negativity and positive selection for CCR7 defined naive CD8 cells, a population that excluded terminally differentiated effector memory CD45RA+ cells. TCRdb's copy holds only in-frame clones and misses some; the assay was immunoSEQ multiplex PCR. The repertoire includes 760,000 or so clones, roughly 96% of them detected once, and less than 0.25% sits in the top ten.

The sequence was collected from a man aged 25-40 years in good health. Material for sequencing was naive CD8+ T cells sorted from blood. The V call is TRBV5-4, the J call TRBJ2-7; D may be TRBD1 or TRBD2 (5 bases each). The CDR3: CASSVGTPYEQYF. The CDR3 bases are TGTGCCAGCAGCGTCGGGACCCCCTACGAGCAGTACTTC.